Listed below are T cell receptor beta chains from one sample, sequenced in a study of blood T cell repertoires in COVID-19. Sequenced by immunoSEQ multiplex PCR; TCRdb stores in-frame clones only, minus some. The data hold fewer than 300,000 clones, with just over 90% observed a single time. The sequencing input was PBMCs or T cells enriched from blood (not recorded which). Every receptor here comes from a woman aged 40 to 49 with acute COVID-19. Each CDR3 is given with its conserved first and last residue. A D gene is named only where the DNA matches it firmly. Size is stated for part of the rows, as once, few or many counts, or as a class when the clone is expanded.

clone size: .
V gene: TRBV6-5
D gene: TRBD1
J gene: TRBJ2-7
CDR3 DNA: TGTGCCAGCAGTTACAGGGGGACAGGGGGCTACGAGCAGTACTTC
CDR3 protein: CASSYRGTGGYEQYF

clone size: .
V gene: TRBV4-1
D gene: .
J gene: TRBJ2-5
CDR3 DNA: TGCGCCAGCAGCCCGGAGGATCGCCGTGAGACCCAGTACTTC
CDR3 protein: CASSPEDRRETQYF

clone size: .
V gene: TRBV6-5
D gene: TRBD1
J gene: TRBJ2-1
CDR3 DNA: TGTGCCAGCAGCCTCCGGGGACAGTACAATGAGCAGTTCTTC
CDR3 protein: CASSLRGQYNEQFF

clone size: .
V gene: TRBV28
D gene: TRBD1
J gene: TRBJ2-3
CDR3 DNA: TGTGCCAGCAGGGGGACAGGCAGCACAGATACGCAGTATTTT
CDR3 protein: CASRGTGSTDTQYF

clone size: .
V gene: TRBV5-6
D gene: TRBD1
J gene: TRBJ1-4
CDR3 DNA: TGTGCCAGCAGCCCCGGGAACGACAGGGGTGAAAAACTGTTTTTT
CDR3 protein: CASSPGNDRGEKLFF

clone size: .
V gene: TRBV28
D gene: TRBD1
J gene: TRBJ1-1
CDR3 DNA: TGTGCCAGCGGGACAGGGGTAGACACTGAAGCTTTCTTT
CDR3 protein: CASGTGVDTEAFF

clone size: .
V gene: TRBV5-1
D gene: TRBD2
J gene: TRBJ2-3
CDR3 DNA: TGCGCCAGCAGCCAGGCGGGGGGCACAGATACGCAGTATTTT
CDR3 protein: CASSQAGGTDTQYF

clone size: .
V gene: TRBV13
D gene: TRBD1
J gene: TRBJ2-3
CDR3 DNA: TGTGCCAGCGCCTCGGGACAGGGCGTTGATACGCAGTATTTT
CDR3 protein: CASASGQGVDTQYF

clone size: .
V gene: TRBV27
D gene: .
J gene: TRBJ1-2
CDR3 DNA: TGTGCCAGCAGTTTATTTTCAGGGGACTATGGCTACACCTTC
CDR3 protein: CASSLFSGDYGYTF

clone size: .
V gene: TRBV5-4
D gene: TRBD2
J gene: TRBJ2-1
CDR3 DNA: TGTGCCAGCAGCTTGGCCGTGACTAGCGAGTACAATGAGCAGTTCTTC
CDR3 protein: CASSLAVTSEYNEQFF

clone size: .
V gene: TRBV4-1
D gene: TRBD1
J gene: TRBJ1-2
CDR3 DNA: TGCGCCAGCAGCCATCCCGGACAGGGGGATGGCTACACCTTC
CDR3 protein: CASSHPGQGDGYTF

clone size: .
V gene: TRBV15
D gene: .
J gene: TRBJ1-3
CDR3 DNA: TGTGCCACCAGCAGACAAAGGCTGAGGAACACCATATATTTT
CDR3 protein: CATSRQRLRNTIYF

clone size: .
V gene: TRBV19
D gene: .
J gene: TRBJ1-6
CDR3 DNA: TGTGCCAGTAGTATTGGGAGACAGGAGACACCCCTCCACTTT
CDR3 protein: CASSIGRQETPLHF

clone size: .
V gene: TRBV9
D gene: TRBD1
J gene: TRBJ2-1
CDR3 DNA: TGTGCCAGCAGCGCCCTAACAGGGGGCGCCGGTATTAAGTTCTTC
CDR3 protein: CASSALTGGAGIKFF

clone size: .
V gene: TRBV19
D gene: TRBD2
J gene: TRBJ2-1
CDR3 DNA: TGTGCCAGTAGTGCCCTAGCGGCGGTACCTAACAATGAGCAGTTCTTC
CDR3 protein: CASSALAAVPNNEQFF

clone size: .
V gene: TRBV2
D gene: .
J gene: TRBJ2-7
CDR3 DNA: TGTGCCAGCAGGGCGACAGGTACCTCCTACGAGCAGTACTTC
CDR3 protein: CASRATGTSYEQYF

clone size: .
V gene: TRBV7-3
D gene: .
J gene: TRBJ2-1
CDR3 DNA: TGTGCCAGCAGCCCTAAGTCACAGGTCGGGAATGAGCAGTTCTTC
CDR3 protein: CASSPKSQVGNEQFF

clone size: .
V gene: TRBV7-8
D gene: .
J gene: TRBJ1-3
CDR3 DNA: TGTGCCAGCAGCTTTTCCGGGGACTGGCGGAACACCATATATTTT
CDR3 protein: CASSFSGDWRNTIYF

clone size: .
V gene: TRBV5-4
D gene: .
J gene: TRBJ2-1
CDR3 DNA: TGTGCCAGCAGCCCACCCCCGGCGCCTAGCTCCTACAATGAGCAGTTCTTC
CDR3 protein: CASSPPPAPSSYNEQFF

clone size: .
V gene: TRBV12-3/TRBV12-4
D gene: .
J gene: TRBJ2-3
CDR3 DNA: TGTGCCAGCAGTCCTAAGTATACGCAGTATTTT
CDR3 protein: CASSPKYTQYF

clone size: .
V gene: TRBV28
D gene: TRBD1
J gene: TRBJ1-1
CDR3 DNA: TGTGCCAGCACCCGCGACAGGGTGAACACTGAAGCTTTCTTT
CDR3 protein: CASTRDRVNTEAFF

clone size: .
V gene: TRBV2
D gene: TRBD1
J gene: TRBJ1-1
CDR3 DNA: TGTGCCAGCCGAACAGGGGGCACTGAAGCTTTCTTT
CDR3 protein: CASRTGGTEAFF

clone size: .
V gene: TRBV6-6
D gene: .
J gene: TRBJ2-1
CDR3 DNA: TGTGCCAGCAGTCCCTTTTACGAGAATGAGCAGTTCTTC
CDR3 protein: CASSPFYENEQFF

clone size: .
V gene: TRBV30
D gene: .
J gene: TRBJ1-5
CDR3 DNA: TGTGCCTGGAAAGGAACAGGCGGTCTTGGACCCCAGCATTTT
CDR3 protein: CAWKGTGGLGPQHF

clone size: .
V gene: TRBV3-1/TRBV3-2
D gene: .
J gene: TRBJ1-5
CDR3 DNA: TGTGCCAGCAGCCAACAGGTCTCATACCAGCCCCAGCATTTT
CDR3 protein: CASSQQVSYQPQHF

clone size: few
V gene: TRBV11-2
D gene: TRBD1
J gene: TRBJ2-2
CDR3 DNA: TGTGCCAGCACCTGGACAGGGGACACCGGGGAGCTGTTTTTT
CDR3 protein: CASTWTGDTGELFF

clone size: .
V gene: TRBV5-4
D gene: .
J gene: TRBJ2-3
CDR3 DNA: TGTGCCAGCAGCTTTCAGGTCCCAGATACGCAGTATTTT
CDR3 protein: CASSFQVPDTQYF

clone size: .
V gene: TRBV28
D gene: TRBD1
J gene: TRBJ1-1
CDR3 DNA: TGTGCCAGTCAGGGGGCTGGGGAGAACACTGAAGCTTTCTTT
CDR3 protein: CASQGAGENTEAFF

clone size: .
V gene: TRBV15
D gene: .
J gene: TRBJ1-2
CDR3 DNA: TGTGCCACCAGCAGAGGGAGGGCAGGCTATGGCTACACCTTC
CDR3 protein: CATSRGRAGYGYTF

clone size: .
V gene: TRBV5-6
D gene: TRBD1
J gene: TRBJ1-1
CDR3 DNA: TGTGCCAGCAGCTTGCCCGGGACAGGCGTCACTGAAGCTTTCTTT
CDR3 protein: CASSLPGTGVTEAFF

clone size: .
V gene: TRBV7-3
D gene: .
J gene: TRBJ2-7
CDR3 DNA: TGTGCCAGCAGCTTACCTCCAGGGTACTACGAGCAGTACTTC
CDR3 protein: CASSLPPGYYEQYF

clone size: few
V gene: TRBV11-3
D gene: .
J gene: TRBJ1-1
CDR3 DNA: TGTGCCAGCAGCCTCTCCGGGAGCCCGGGTACTGAAGCTTTCTTT
CDR3 protein: CASSLSGSPGTEAFF

clone size: .
V gene: TRBV18
D gene: .
J gene: TRBJ2-7
CDR3 DNA: TGTGCCAGCTCATCTGGGCCTATTTACGAGCAGTACTTC
CDR3 protein: CASSSGPIYEQYF

clone size: .
V gene: TRBV19
D gene: .
J gene: TRBJ1-1
CDR3 DNA: TGTGCCAGTACCTGGACAGTCCCTGACACTGAAGCTTTCTTT
CDR3 protein: CASTWTVPDTEAFF

clone size: .
V gene: TRBV6-5
D gene: .
J gene: TRBJ2-5
CDR3 DNA: TGTGCCAGCAGAGTCGGGGGAAAAGAGACCCAGTACTTC
CDR3 protein: CASRVGGKETQYF

clone size: .
V gene: TRBV28
D gene: TRBD1
J gene: TRBJ1-2
CDR3 DNA: TGTGCCAGCAGTTTAGGAGGGACAGGGGGGTATGGCTACACCTTC
CDR3 protein: CASSLGGTGGYGYTF

clone size: .
V gene: TRBV5-4
D gene: .
J gene: TRBJ1-6
CDR3 DNA: TGTGCCAGCAGCTTGGTAGGGGTCGGCTCCTATAATTCACCCCTCCACTTT
CDR3 protein: CASSLVGVGSYNSPLHF

clone size: .
V gene: TRBV7-9
D gene: TRBD2
J gene: TRBJ2-3
CDR3 DNA: TGTGCCAGCAGCCTGCCCCGGGGGGGCACAGATACGCAGTATTTT
CDR3 protein: CASSLPRGGTDTQYF

clone size: .
V gene: TRBV3-1/TRBV3-2
D gene: .
J gene: TRBJ2-7
CDR3 DNA: TGTGCCAGCAGCCCCACAGGGACCTACGAGCAGTACTTC
CDR3 protein: CASSPTGTYEQYF

clone size: once
V gene: TRBV12-3/TRBV12-4
D gene: .
J gene: TRBJ1-6
CDR3 DNA: TGTGCCAGCAGTTTGGCCAGTAATTCACCCCTCCACTTT
CDR3 protein: CASSLASNSPLHF

clone size: .
V gene: TRBV9
D gene: .
J gene: TRBJ1-1
CDR3 DNA: TGTGCCAGCAGCCCCCGGAGTCTGGCTAACACTGAAGCTTTCTTT
CDR3 protein: CASSPRSLANTEAFF

clone size: few
V gene: TRBV7-2
D gene: .
J gene: TRBJ1-1
CDR3 DNA: TGTGCCAGCAGCTTAGCGGGACATAACACTGAAGCTTTCTTT
CDR3 protein: CASSLAGHNTEAFF

clone size: .
V gene: TRBV7-2
D gene: TRBD2
J gene: TRBJ2-2
CDR3 DNA: TGTGCCAGCAGCTTATTTAGCGGGGGGAACACCGGGGAGCTGTTTTTT
CDR3 protein: CASSLFSGGNTGELFF

clone size: .
V gene: TRBV29-1
D gene: .
J gene: TRBJ2-1
CDR3 DNA: TGCAGCGCCCTAGTAACGAATGAGCAGTTCTTC
CDR3 protein: CSALVTNEQFF

clone size: once
V gene: TRBV9
D gene: TRBD1
J gene: TRBJ1-1
CDR3 DNA: TGTGCCAGCAGCCTCACAGGGGGCTCTGGGACTGAAGCTTTCTTT
CDR3 protein: CASSLTGGSGTEAFF

clone size: .
V gene: TRBV12-3/TRBV12-4
D gene: TRBD1
J gene: TRBJ2-1
CDR3 DNA: TGTGCCAGCAGTTTGGGACAGGGAAATGAGCAGTTCTTC
CDR3 protein: CASSLGQGNEQFF